One sample yielded the 14 T cell receptor beta chains listed below, sequenced in a study of beta chain features in type 1 diabetes. Overall study results and limits: TCRB CDR3s from Type 1 diabetes patients were moderately but significantly shorter in all four CD4+ subsets.

The antigens for these receptors are not known. Isolated RNA was reverse transcribed in full, so expressed TCRB transcripts were sequenced. The assay was immunoSEQ multiplex PCR, and TCRdb's table has in-frame clones only and misses some. Counted here are almost 350,000 clones, around 9% occurring once; the ten biggest clones make up roughly 1%. The sample comprised central memory CD4+ T cells from blood. The receptors were sampled from a man aged 25-45 years with type 1 diabetes.

This clone was recorded many times. The CDR3 region has the DNA TGTGCCAGCAGCTTCTACGGACAGGGTGAGGACATTCAGTACTTC. It encodes CASSFYGQGEDIQYF. The rearrangement joins TRBV7-2 to TRBJ2-4, with 8 bases fitting TRBD1. J lost 8 bases, V lost 3 bases, and 9 bases had no gene match. The CDR3 loop spans 15 amino acids. Germline V lookup: CDR1 SGHTA, CDR2 FQGNSA.

The gene calls are TRBV7-2 and TRBJ1-3; 10 bases align to TRBD1. The V gene's germline CDR1 is SGHTA and CDR2 FQGNSA. V shed 3 bases, J shed 4 bases, and the junction held 9 bases outside the gene matches. This CDR3 comprises 17 residues. CDR3 region: CASSLLTGGALGNTIYF. The CDR3 region has the DNA TGTGCCAGCAGCTTGCTGACAGGGGGCGCATTAGGAAACACCATATATTTT.

A few counts support this clone. This chain joins TRBV7-2 and TRBJ1-2; D gene uncertain. Per germline, CDR1 SGHTA and CDR2 FQGNSA. Trimming removed 4 bases at V and 2 bases at J, with 17 bases between. The CDR3 is made up of 16 amino acids. CDR3 region: CASSSPWAGENYGYTF. The CDR3 region has the DNA TGTGCCAGCAGCTCCCCGTGGGCCGGTGAGAACTATGGCTACACCTTC. Full variable domain (outside the CDR3, taken from reference TRBV7-2 and TRBJ1-2): GAGVSQSPSNKVTEKGKDVELRCDPISGHTALYWYRQSLGQGLEFLIYFQGNSAPDKSGLPSDRFSAERTGGSVSTLTIQRTQQEDSAVYLCASSSPWAGENYGYTFGSGTRLTVV.

This clone came up a few times. Distinct nucleotide sequences in the sample also encode this CDR3. This rearrangement joins TRBV5-1 to TRBJ1-3; D might be TRBD1 (6 bases). V gave up 2 bases and J gave up 3 bases, with 6 bases separating them. From germline, CDR1 is SGHRS and CDR2 YFSETQ. The CDR3 is 13 residues long. CDR3 in amino acids: CASSLQGGNTIYF. CDR3 DNA sequence: TGCGCCAGCAGCTTACAGGGTGGAAACACCATATATTTT.

This sequence joins TRBV10-3 and TRBJ2-1; the match to TRBD1 covers 7 bases. V lost 6 bases to trimming and J lost 0 bases; unmatched junction nucleotides: 8. The CDR3 contains 16 residues. The germline V gene has CDR1 ENHRY and CDR2 SYGVKD. CDR3 sequence (DNA): TGTGCCATCAGCGATAAGACAGGGATCTCCTACAATGAGCAGTTCTTC. Its translation is CAISDKTGISYNEQFF.

This chain joins TRBV18 and TRBJ2-3; 7 bases match TRBD2. V trimming: 2 bases; J trimming: 2 bases; junction bases outside the gene matches: 10. Germline V gives CDR1 KGHSH, CDR2 LQKENI. The CDR3 is 17 residues long. CDR3 nucleotide sequence: TGTGCCAGCTCACCAGGGACTAAAAGCGGGGCCACAGATACGCAGTATTTT. As protein: CASSPGTKSGATDTQYF.

This clone has only a few counts. One base away lies a much larger clone, so this may be a sequencing read error. The V and J genes are TRBV25-1 and TRBJ2-2; weak D call: TRBD1 (6 bases). Deletions cut 5 bases from V and 3 bases from J, with 7 bases between. CDR3 length: 13 residues. CDR1 is MGHDK, CDR2 SYGVNS, per germline. This chain's CDR3 is CASSRQDTGELFF. The CDR3 nucleotides read TGTGCCAGCAGTAGACAGGACACCGGGGAGCTGTTTTTT.

The table lists this clone with a few counts. This chain joins TRBV5-4 and TRBJ2-2, with 7 positions matching TRBD1. With V trimmed by 4 bases and J by 3 bases, 6 bases remained unmatched. Germline lookup yields CDR1 SGHNT and CDR2 YYREEE (reference sequence). The CDR3 totals 15 residues. Written as DNA, the CDR3 is TGTGCCAGCAGCATGGGACAGCTCGACACCGGGGAGCTGTTTTTT. This codes for CASSMGQLDTGELFF.

This clone was seen more than once but under ten times. This chain uses TRBV9 with TRBJ1-6, with 7 bases that match TRBD1. Germline CDR1 and CDR2: SGDLS and YYNGEE. The J segment lost 7 bases and the V segment lost 4 bases, leaving 5 bases of the junction unmatched. CDR3 length: 14 residues. Written as DNA, the CDR3 is TGTGCCAGCAGCCGCGACAGGGTGAATTCACCCCTCCACTTT. This codes for CASSRDRVNSPLHF.

The rearrangement joins TRBV29-1 to TRBJ2-5, with TRBD2 as a possible D gene (5 bases). This CDR3 contains 12 residues. Trimming removed 2 bases from V and 5 bases from J, with 9 bases in between. CDR1 is SQVTM and CDR2 is ANQGSEA in the germline V gene. CDR3 in amino acids: CSVERGSETQYF. The CDR3 DNA sequence: TGCAGCGTTGAAAGAGGGTCGGAGACCCAGTACTTC.

Note on this clone: This specimen includes other DNA sequences encoding the same CDR3. The chain is built from TRBV2 and TRBJ1-2; no reliable D call. CDR3 size: 12 residues. Per the germline V gene, CDR1 is SNHLY and CDR2 is FYNNEI. The V gene lost 2 bases and the J gene lost 4 bases, with 5 bases spanning the gap. CDR3 nucleotide sequence: TGTGCCAGCAGTGAAACCGGCTATGGCTACACCTTC. Translated, it gives CASSETGYGYTF.

The genes are TRBV10-3 and TRBJ1-6; D is unclear. Germline V gene sequence: CDR1 ENHRY, CDR2 SYGVKD. The CDR3 consists of 13 residues. Trimming took 4 bases from V and 7 from J, leaving 8 bases between them. In DNA, the CDR3 is TGTGCCATCAGTGCTGGGAAAAATTCACCCCTCCACTTT. Protein: CAISAGKNSPLHF.

This clone was observed a few times. The chain couples TRBV10-3 to TRBJ2-6, with D unclear. Germline loops: CDR1 ENHRY, CDR2 SYGVKD. V was pared by 6 bases and J by 0 bases, with 6 bases between. This CDR3 region has 14 residues. This chain's CDR3 is CAIRPGSGANVLTF. The CDR3 DNA sequence: TGTGCCATCAGACCTGGCTCTGGGGCCAACGTCCTGACTTTC.

The chain couples TRBV5-6 to TRBJ2-2, with 7 bases matching TRBD2. V shed 0 bases, J shed 5 bases, and the junction held 7 bases outside the gene matches. From germline, CDR1 is SGHDT and CDR2 YYEEEE. The CDR3 is 16 residues long. Written as DNA, the CDR3 is TGTGCCAGCAGCTTGGTCCCCCAGCGGGGAACCGGGGAGCTGTTTTTT. It encodes CASSLVPQRGTGELFF.